There are a few counts of the clone carrying this TCR beta chain. These data come from a study of blood T cell repertoires in COVID-19. Across the study: Acute-phase and convalescent COVID-19 samples originated in the United States, Italy and Spain. In each case, the material was cDNA or gDNA derived from T cells, B-cell-depleted T cells, or PBMCs.

Germline V gene data show CDR1 as LGHDT and CDR2 as YNNKEL (reference sequence). The V end lost 4 bases, the J end lost 5 bases, and 14 bases lay between the germline ends. The CDR3 consists of 14 residues. In the authors' methods: Reference gene primers were amplified, and this amplification served to estimate nucleated cell counts. The data were produced by immunoSEQ multiplex PCR, yet TCRdb's version contains in-frame clones alone and is incomplete. V, J and clone size are taken as reported in that table, and D and trimming were inferred from the DNA itself. The data show around 200,000 clones, 80% to 85% seen once.

V and J are TRBV3-1 (or the pseudogene TRBV3-2) and TRBJ1-1; D is possibly TRBD1 (6 bases). This TCR was sampled from a man aged 45 to 65 with active or convalescent COVID-19. Sequencing used peripheral blood. CDR3 nucleotide sequence: TGTGCCAGCAGCCCGGTAAACAGGGTTACTGAAGCTTTCTTT. Protein sequence: CASSPVNRVTEAFF.